Each of the 10 T cell receptor beta chains below was sequenced from the same sample in a study of T cells in localized non-small cell lung cancer. Profiled with immunoSEQ multiplex PCR; TCRdb holds only in-frame clones, not every one. The table shows tens of thousands of clones, with 65% to 90% occurring only once. Sample: peripheral blood, taken before any cancer treatment. The source is a male donor aged 60 or over with stage III lung adenocarcinoma.

The rearrangement joins TRBV6-1 to TRBJ1-5; possibly TRBD1 for D (6 bases). CDR1 and CDR2 from the germline V gene are MNHNS and SASEGT. V was trimmed by 1 base and J by 9 bases, leaving 13 bases between them. CDR3 length: 14 amino acids. The DNA for the CDR3 is TGTGCCAGCAGTGAAGAGGGGGGCACTCGGCCCCAGCATTTT. Residues: CASSEEGGTRPQHF.

The chain uses TRBV18 and TRBJ1-5; possible D gene TRBD1, 5 bases. Germline V gene lookup returns CDR1 KGHSH and CDR2 LQKENI. The CDR3 length is 14 residues. V lost 3 bases to trimming and J lost 2 bases, with 8 bases between them. This CDR3 is CASSPGTGNQPQHF. DNA of the CDR3: TGTGCCAGCTCACCCGGGACCGGCAATCAGCCCCAGCATTTT.

This chain uses TRBV5-6 with TRBJ1-2, with 8 bases fitting TRBD1. V dropped 3 bases and J dropped 13; count of bases not matched to a gene: 11. The CDR3 spans 13 residues. The V gene's germline CDR1 is SGHDT and CDR2 YYEEEE. The DNA of the CDR3 is TGTGCCAGCAGCTCACTCCGGACAGGGATCGGCACCTTC. Translation gives CASSSLRTGIGTF.

This chain uses TRBV27 with TRBJ1-1; D unclear. CDR3 length equals 18 residues. Deletions cut 5 bases from V and 0 bases from J, with 22 bases between. Germline lookup yields CDR1 MNHEY and CDR2 SMNVEV (reference sequence). The CDR3 region has the DNA TGTGCCAGCAGTCCTAATACCTGGGATGGGGTGATGAACACTGAAGCTTTCTTT. Amino acid sequence: CASSPNTWDGVMNTEAFF.

The chain couples TRBV11-3 to TRBJ1-1, with a possible D match to TRBD1 (5 bases). The CDR3 consists of 13 residues. V shed 2 bases and J shed 3 bases, with 7 bases lying between them. CDR1 SGHNT and CDR2 YENEEA come from the germline V gene. The CDR3 spells CASSLQGDTEAFF. The CDR3 DNA sequence: TGTGCCAGCAGCTTACAGGGAGACACTGAAGCTTTCTTT.

The chain recombines TRBV10-2 with TRBJ1-5; D uncertain. CDR1 and CDR2 (germline): WSHSY, SAAADI. The CDR3 sequence is 15 residues long. Between the trimmed V and J ends, which lost 3 bases and 5 bases, there was a span of 14 bases. This CDR3 reads CASSDKGGIDQPQHF. CDR3 coding DNA: TGCGCCAGCAGTGACAAGGGAGGGATCGATCAGCCCCAGCATTTT.

V usage is TRBV21-1 and J usage is TRBJ2-7; the table's D call TRBD2 went unverified against the DNA. TRBV21-1 corresponds to a pseudogene. The CDR3 extends over 16 amino acids. The CDR3 protein is CASSKSSSGASYEQYF. The CDR3 bases are TGTGCCAGCAGCAAATCGTCTAGCGGGGCGTCCTACGAGCAGTACTTC.

The chain links TRBV4-1 to TRBJ1-6; D unclear. The CDR3 runs 14 residues. Germline CDR1 is MGHRA and CDR2 is YSYEKL. The V end was cut by 0 bases, the J end by 7 bases, with 7 bases between. CDR3 protein: CASSQDINNSPLHF. Written as DNA, the CDR3 is TGCGCCAGCAGCCAAGATATAAACAATTCACCCCTCCACTTT.

The chain couples TRBV11-2 to TRBJ2-1; no clear D. CDR3 length: 11 residues. Trimming pared 5 bases from V and 9 bases from J, leaving 8 bases between. The V gene's germline CDR1 is SGHAT and CDR2 FQNNGV. The CDR3 nucleotides are TGTGCCAGCAGCAAGGCTCTTGAGCAGTTCTTC. Residues: CASSKALEQFF.

This chain links TRBV5-6 with TRBJ2-1, with TRBD2 identical over 8 bases. Germline CDR1 is SGHDT and CDR2 is YYEEEE. V dropped 6 bases and J dropped 3; count of bases not matched to a gene: 11. The CDR3 length is 16 residues. CDR3 protein: CASNQKAGEGYNEQFF. The CDR3, as DNA: TGTGCCAGCAATCAAAAAGCGGGAGAGGGCTACAATGAGCAGTTCTTC. Combining the CDR3 with reference TRBV5-6 and TRBJ2-1 gives the whole variable domain DAGVTQSPTHLIKTRGQQVTLRCSPKSGHDTVSWYQQALGQGPQFIFQYYEEEERQRGNFPDRFSGHQFPNYSSELNVNALLLGDSALYLCASNQKAGEGYNEQFFGPGTRLTVL.